These 27 T cell receptor beta chains were sequenced from one sample in a study of T-cell memory formation after mild COVID-19. In TCRdb, the 5' RACE reads were re-called with MiXCR into one record per CDR3 protein. The sample lists 270,000 or so distinct CDR3 sequences; over 15% were seen once. Material: PBMCs or a T cell subset sorted from them (not recorded which). These TCRs come from a man aged 18 to 29 who had mild COVID-19 (a few samples of this study predate the infection). Cell type and time point are not known.

The J gene is TRBJ1-6, the V gene TRBV7-3, with D unresolved. The CDR3 is 13 residues long. V was cut by 5 bases and J by 9 bases, with 11 bases left in between. Germline lookup yields CDR1 SGHTA and CDR2 FQGTGA. This CDR3 is CASSPLPGSPLHF. CDR3 nucleotide sequence: TGTGCCAGCAGCCCTCTGCCGGGTTCACCCCTCCACTTT.

The chain employs TRBV2 and TRBJ1-5, with no clear D. With 3 bases removed from V and 2 bases from J, the gap between germline ends came to 5 bases. CDR3 length equals 13 residues. Germline V gene sequence: CDR1 SNHLY, CDR2 FYNNEI. CDR3 in amino acids: CASSDFGNQPQHF. The CDR3 nucleotides read TGTGCCAGCAGTGACTTTGGCAATCAGCCCCAGCATTTT.

This chain joins TRBV11-3 and TRBJ2-3; 8 nucleotides line up with TRBD1. CDR3 length equals 15 residues. The V gene end was trimmed by 5 bases and the J gene end by 4 bases; junction bases not matched to a gene: 8. In germline, CDR1 is SGHNT, CDR2 YENEEA. The CDR3 nucleotides read TGTGCCAGCAGCCCCTCAGGGGGCTCCCCAGATACGCAGTATTTT. This gives the protein CASSPSGGSPDTQYF.

CDR3 sequence: CASSYGTSGTYEQYV. DNA for the CDR3: TGTGCCAGCAGTTACGGGACTAGCGGGACCTACGAGCAGTACGTC. J is TRBJ2-7 and V is TRBV6-2 or TRBV6-3, with 13 bases aligning to TRBD2. The CDR3 spans 15 residues. CDR1 and CDR2 from the germline V gene are MNHEY and SVGEGT. V shed 2 bases and J 2 bases; nucleotides not matched to a gene: 0.

This clonotype was recorded a few times. This sequence joins TRBV18 and TRBJ1-3; D possibly corresponds to TRBD1 (6 bases). CDR3 length equals 15 residues. CDR1 KGHSH and CDR2 LQKENI come from the germline V gene. Trimming left V 5 bases short and J 4 bases short, with 15 bases between. The DNA of the CDR3 is TGTGCCAGCTCAGCCCTCCAGGGGAAAGGAAACACCATATATTTT. Translated: CASSALQGKGNTIYF. The complete variable domain, with remaining parts taken from reference TRBV18 and TRBJ1-3, reads NAGVMQNPRHLVRRRGQEARLRCSPMKGHSHVYWYRQLPEEGLKFMVYLQKENIIDESGMPKERFSAEFPKEGPSILRIQQVVRGDSAAYFCASSALQGKGNTIYFGEGSWLTVV.

This sequence joins TRBV30 and TRBJ1-1; D gene ambiguous. This CDR3 comprises 12 residues. Trimming left V 4 bases short and J 6 bases short, with 12 bases between. In germline, CDR1 is GTSNPN, CDR2 SVGIG (reference sequence). DNA of the CDR3: TGTGCCTGGAATTCGCTGAGCGCTGAAGCTTTCTTT. Translating gives CAWNSLSAEAFF.

This clonotype was detected only a few times. CDR3 nucleotides: TGTGCCAGCAGCCAAACCCGGGGGGGCCGCACAGATACGCAGTATTTT. Translated: CASSQTRGGRTDTQYF. The V call is TRBV7-2, the J call TRBJ2-3, with 8 bases identical to TRBD2. Trimming at V came to 5 bases and at J to 1 base, leaving 8 bases not matched to a gene. Per germline, CDR1 SGHTA and CDR2 FQGNSA. This CDR3 has 16 amino acids. The whole variable domain, remainder taken from reference TRBV7-2 and TRBJ2-3, is GAGVSQSPSNKVTEKGKDVELRCDPISGHTALYWYRQSLGQGLEFLIYFQGNSAPDKSGLPSDRFSAERTGGSVSTLTIQRTQQEDSAVYLCASSQTRGGRTDTQYFGPGTRLTVL.

The chain is built from TRBV28 and TRBJ2-2; 11 nucleotides align to TRBD2. This CDR3 contains 15 residues. After removal of 8 bases from V and 1 base from J, the junction contained 3 bases not matched to a gene. The germline V gene has CDR1 MDHEN and CDR2 SYDVKM. The CDR3 sequence: CASLAGGQNTGELFF. DNA of the CDR3: TGTGCCAGCCTAGCGGGGGGACAGAACACCGGGGAGCTGTTTTTT.

A few counts support this clonotype. CDR3 in amino acids: CASSVSGGGADTQYF. CDR3 bases: TGTGCCAGCAGTGTTAGCGGGGGAGGGGCAGATACGCAGTATTTT. The rearrangement links TRBV12-3 or TRBV12-4 to TRBJ2-3; 9 bases line up with TRBD2. This CDR3 has 15 amino acids. Trimming removed 5 bases from V and 4 bases from J; junction bases left unmatched: 7.

This clonotype has a handful of counts. The genes are TRBV5-1 and TRBJ2-3, with D possibly TRBD2 on 5 matching bases. The CDR3 totals 15 residues. Germline-derived CDR1 and CDR2 are SGHRS and YFSETQ. V lost 7 bases and J lost 4, with 19 bases in between. This CDR3 is CASGFGSRGPDTQYF. The CDR3 DNA reads as TGCGCCAGCGGGTTTGGGTCCCGAGGGCCAGATACGCAGTATTTT.

The J gene is TRBJ2-2, the V gene TRBV24-1; possible D gene TRBD2, 6 bases. The germline CDR1 and CDR2 sequences are KGHDR and SFDVKD. The CDR3 is 15 amino acids. The germline V and J ends were trimmed by 4 bases and 1 base, with 9 bases remaining between them. CDR3 sequence: CATSDGTLNTGELFF. The CDR3 DNA reads as TGTGCCACCAGTGACGGGACTTTGAACACCGGGGAGCTGTTTTTT.

This clonotype occurred many times. Here the CDR3 DNA reads TGTGCCAGCTCACCACCTTCACGGGCCGACACTGAAGCTTTCTTT. Its translation: CASSPPSRADTEAFF. The gene calls are TRBV18 and TRBJ1-1, with D unclear. Per germline, CDR1 KGHSH and CDR2 LQKENI. This CDR3 has 15 residues. Between the trimmed V and J ends, which lost 0 bases and 3 bases, there was a span of 11 bases.

This clonotype was counted at least ten times. The chain has TRBV7-2 and TRBJ2-1; D is possibly TRBD1 or TRBD2 (5 bases each). CDR1 is SGHTA and CDR2 is FQGNSA in the germline V gene. V gave up 5 bases and J gave up 9 bases, with 14 bases separating them. The CDR3 length is 13 residues. CDR3 in amino acids: CASSQSRDGEQFF. CDR3 DNA: TGTGCCAGCAGCCAAAGTAGGGACGGTGAGCAGTTCTTC.

This clonotype has more than one count but fewer than ten. This chain connects TRBV20-1 to TRBJ1-4; D gene unclear. The CDR3 contains 15 residues. Germline V gene data show CDR1 as DFQATT and CDR2 as SNEGSKA (reference sequence). V was pared by 4 bases and J by 3 bases, with 15 bases between. The CDR3 protein is CSAILGIYANEKLFF. Here the CDR3 DNA reads TGCAGTGCTATACTAGGAATTTATGCTAATGAAAAACTGTTTTTT.

J is TRBJ1-2 and V is TRBV7-2, with D perhaps matching TRBD1 (6 bases). CDR1 and CDR2 from the germline V gene are SGHTA and FQGNSA. The V and J ends lost 2 bases and 7 bases respectively, with 17 bases between them. The length of the CDR3 is 15 residues. Here the CDR3 DNA reads TGTGCCAGCAGCTTACGGGCCAGGGGAGTGGGTGGCTACACCTTC. Translating gives CASSLRARGVGGYTF.

This clonotype was observed a few times. The chain employs TRBV20-1 and TRBJ2-7, with 9 bases identical to TRBD1. CDR1 and CDR2 from the germline V gene are DFQATT and SNEGSKA (reference sequence). The ends lost 3 bases at V and 2 bases at J; junction bases unmatched: 5. The length of the CDR3 is 14 residues. The CDR3 DNA reads TGCAGTGCTAGGGGGGACAGGGAAGCCTACGAGCAGTACTTC. Residues: CSARGDREAYEQYF.

The rearrangement uses TRBV6-6 and TRBJ1-2, with 11 bases matching TRBD1. From germline, CDR1 is MNHNY and CDR2 SVGAGI (reference sequence). The CDR3 extends over 15 amino acids. The ends lost 4 bases at V and 4 bases at J; junction bases unmatched: 5. The CDR3 sequence: CASSSQGQGGYGYTF. DNA for the CDR3: TGTGCCAGCAGTTCCCAGGGACAGGGGGGCTATGGCTACACCTTC.

V gene TRBV11-2 combines with J gene TRBJ1-6; possible D gene TRBD1, 5 bases. Trimming took off 6 bases at V and 7 bases at J, with 13 bases between the two ends. In germline, CDR1 is SGHAT, CDR2 FQNNGV. The CDR3 has 14 residues. The CDR3 sequence is CASSDSPGNSPLHF. The CDR3, as DNA: TGTGCCAGCAGTGACAGTCCCGGGAATTCACCCCTCCACTTT. The variable domain in full, with the rest retrieved from reference TRBV11-2 and TRBJ1-6, is EAGVAQSPRYKIIEKRQSVAFWCNPISGHATLYWYQQILGQGPKLLIQFQNNGVVDDSQLPKDRFSAERLKGVDSTLKIQPAKLEDSAVYLCASSDSPGNSPLHFGNGTRLTVT.

The V gene is TRBV27, the J gene TRBJ1-2; possibly TRBD1 for D (5 bases). Looked up from germline, CDR1 is MNHEY and CDR2 is SMNVEV (reference sequence). The CDR3 spans 15 residues. Trimming pared 0 bases from V and 8 bases from J, leaving 16 bases between. As DNA, the CDR3 is TGTGCCAGCAGTTTATCGTGGCAGGGATCGTGGGGCTACACCTTC. Its protein product is CASSLSWQGSWGYTF.

This clonotype has only a few counts. The gene calls are TRBV7-2 and TRBJ2-3, with D possibly TRBD1 on 7 matching bases. Trimming stripped 3 bases from V and 4 bases from J, with 11 bases between. The CDR3 has 14 amino acids. Germline V CDR1 and CDR2: SGHTA, FQGNSA. Here the CDR3 reads CASSFRGAADTQYF. CDR3 bases: TGTGCCAGCAGCTTCAGGGGGGCTGCAGATACGCAGTATTTT.

This clonotype was observed a few times. The rearrangement uses TRBV7-2 and TRBJ2-5, with TRBD1 as a possible D gene (6 bases). Germline loops: CDR1 SGHTA, CDR2 FQGNSA. The CDR3 runs 16 residues. V was shortened by 1 base and J by 7 bases, with 19 bases between the two germline ends. The CDR3 sequence is CASSLDWTAALGTQYF. CDR3 in DNA: TGTGCCAGCAGCTTAGACTGGACAGCGGCCCTAGGGACCCAGTACTTC.

Here the CDR3 reads CASSDLISVGQFF. The CDR3 DNA sequence: TGCGCCAGCAGCGATCTGATTAGTGTTGGGCAGTTCTTC. The chain links TRBV5-1 to TRBJ2-1; D is ambiguous. The V gene's germline CDR1 is SGHRS and CDR2 YFSETQ. V dropped 4 bases and J dropped 12 bases, with 17 bases sitting between them. CDR3 length equals 13 residues.

This clonotype was detected only a few times. CDR3 in DNA: TGCGCCAGCAGCCTCGATCGGGGAGCTGGAAACACCATATATTTT. Protein product: CASSLDRGAGNTIYF. This chain connects TRBV5-1 to TRBJ1-3; no clear D gene. This CDR3 contains 15 residues. Germline assignment: CDR1 SGHRS and CDR2 YFSETQ. V lost 4 bases and J lost 2, with 13 bases in between.

A few counts support this clonotype. The chain uses TRBV18 and TRBJ2-4, with TRBD1 matching 10 bases. The germline CDR1 and CDR2 sequences are KGHSH and LQKENI. The ends lost 4 bases at V and 5 bases at J; junction bases unmatched: 2. This CDR3 region has 14 residues. The CDR3 sequence: CASSLGTGENIQYF. The CDR3 DNA reads as TGTGCCAGCTCACTAGGGACAGGGGAAAACATTCAGTACTTC.

V gene TRBV7-6 combines with J gene TRBJ2-5; TRBD1 agrees at 7 bases. V shed 2 bases and J 4 bases; nucleotides not matched to a gene: 4. Germline CDR1 and CDR2: SGHVS and FNYEAQ. This CDR3 contains 14 residues. This chain's CDR3 is CASSLTDRAETQYF. The CDR3, as DNA: TGTGCCAGCAGCTTAACAGACAGGGCAGAGACCCAGTACTTC.

The V and J genes are TRBV4-3 and TRBJ1-1; unclear D gene. Germline V lookup: CDR1 LGHNA, CDR2 YSLEER. The ends were cut back, 2 bases at V and 2 bases at J, with 15 bases in the middle. The CDR3 covers 16 residues. This CDR3 is CASSQPPGRPNTEAFF. The CDR3 DNA follows: TGCGCCAGCAGCCAACCCCCCGGACGGCCAAACACTGAAGCTTTCTTT.

This chain links TRBV9 with TRBJ1-2, with D perhaps matching TRBD1 (6 bases). In germline, CDR1 is SGDLS, CDR2 YYNGEE. CDR3 size: 16 residues. V lost 3 bases, J lost 3 bases, and 18 bases lay in between. The CDR3 is CASSAEGGLSYYGYTF. The CDR3 region has the DNA TGTGCCAGCAGCGCCGAGGGGGGCCTTAGCTACTATGGCTACACCTTC. Variable domain in full (rest from reference TRBV9 and TRBJ1-2): DSGVTQTPKHLITATGQRVTLRCSPRSGDLSVYWYQQSLDQGLQFLIQYYNGEERAKGNILERFSAQQFPDLHSELNLSSLELGDSALYFCASSAEGGLSYYGYTFGSGTRLTVV.